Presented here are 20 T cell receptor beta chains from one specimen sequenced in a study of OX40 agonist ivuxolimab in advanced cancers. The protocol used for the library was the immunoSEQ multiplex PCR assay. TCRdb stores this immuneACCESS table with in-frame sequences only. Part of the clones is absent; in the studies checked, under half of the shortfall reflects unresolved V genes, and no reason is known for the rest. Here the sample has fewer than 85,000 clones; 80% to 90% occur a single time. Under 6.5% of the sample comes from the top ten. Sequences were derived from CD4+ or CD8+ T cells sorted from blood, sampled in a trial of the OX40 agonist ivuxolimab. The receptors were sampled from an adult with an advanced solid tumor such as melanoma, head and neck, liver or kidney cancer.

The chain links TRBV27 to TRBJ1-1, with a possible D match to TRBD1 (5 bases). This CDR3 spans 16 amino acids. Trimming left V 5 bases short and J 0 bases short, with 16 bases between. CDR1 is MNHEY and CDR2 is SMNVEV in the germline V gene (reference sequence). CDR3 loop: CASSEPRQSMNTEAFF. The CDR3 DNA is TGTGCCAGCAGTGAACCCAGACAGAGCATGAACACTGAAGCTTTCTTT.

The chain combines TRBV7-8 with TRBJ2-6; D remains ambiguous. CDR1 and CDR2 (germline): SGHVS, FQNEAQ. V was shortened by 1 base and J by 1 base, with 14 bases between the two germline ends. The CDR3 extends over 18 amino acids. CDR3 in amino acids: CASSLEAPALSGANVLTF. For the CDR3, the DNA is TGTGCCAGCAGCTTAGAGGCGCCAGCACTATCTGGGGCCAACGTCCTGACTTTC.

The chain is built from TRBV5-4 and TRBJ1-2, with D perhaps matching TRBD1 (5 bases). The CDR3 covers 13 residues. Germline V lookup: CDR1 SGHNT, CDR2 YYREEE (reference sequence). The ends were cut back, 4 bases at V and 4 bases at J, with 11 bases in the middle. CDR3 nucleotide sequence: TGTGCCAGCAGCCGGGGGGGGACCTATGGCTACACCTTC. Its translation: CASSRGGTYGYTF.

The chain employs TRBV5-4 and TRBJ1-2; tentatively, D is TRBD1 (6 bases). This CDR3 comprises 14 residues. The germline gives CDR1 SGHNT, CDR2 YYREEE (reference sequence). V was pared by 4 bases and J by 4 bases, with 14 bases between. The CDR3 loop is CASSPLQGGYGYTF. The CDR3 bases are TGTGCCAGCAGCCCTCTACAGGGTGGCTATGGCTACACCTTC.

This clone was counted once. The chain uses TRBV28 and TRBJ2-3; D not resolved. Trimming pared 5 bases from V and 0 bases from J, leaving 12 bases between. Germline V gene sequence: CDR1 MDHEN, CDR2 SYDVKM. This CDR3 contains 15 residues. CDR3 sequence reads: CASSPRVGSTDTQYF. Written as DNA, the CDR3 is TGTGCCAGCAGTCCCCGGGTCGGGAGCACAGATACGCAGTATTTT.

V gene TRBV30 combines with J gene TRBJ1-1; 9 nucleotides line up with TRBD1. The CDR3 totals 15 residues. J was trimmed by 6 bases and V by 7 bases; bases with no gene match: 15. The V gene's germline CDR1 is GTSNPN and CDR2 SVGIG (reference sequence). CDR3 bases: TGTGCCTACAACTCCGGGACAGGGTATAAGGCTGAAGCTTTCTTT. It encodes CAYNSGTGYKAEAFF.

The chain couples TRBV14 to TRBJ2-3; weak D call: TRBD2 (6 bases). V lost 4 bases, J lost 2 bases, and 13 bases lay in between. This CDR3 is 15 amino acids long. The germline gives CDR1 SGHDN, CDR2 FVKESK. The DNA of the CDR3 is TGTGCCAGCAGCCCACGGGACTTCCTCACAGATACGCAGTATTTT. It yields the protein CASSPRDFLTDTQYF.

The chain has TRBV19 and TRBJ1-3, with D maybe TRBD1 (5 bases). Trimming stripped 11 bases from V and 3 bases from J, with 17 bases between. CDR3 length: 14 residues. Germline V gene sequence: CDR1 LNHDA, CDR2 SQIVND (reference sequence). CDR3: CACKTGGFGNTIYF. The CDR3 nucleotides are TGTGCCTGTAAAACTGGGGGTTTTGGAAACACCATATATTTT. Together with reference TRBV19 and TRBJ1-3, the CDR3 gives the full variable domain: DGGITQSPKYLFRKEGQNVTLSCEQNLNHDAMYWYRQDPGQGLRLIYYSQIVNDFQKGDIAEGYSVSREKKESFPLTVTSAQKNPTAFYLCACKTGGFGNTIYFGEGSWLTVV.

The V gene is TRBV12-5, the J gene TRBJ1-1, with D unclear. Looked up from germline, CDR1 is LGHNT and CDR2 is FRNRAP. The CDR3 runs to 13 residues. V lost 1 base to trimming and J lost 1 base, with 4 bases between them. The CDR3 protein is CASGLAENTEAFF. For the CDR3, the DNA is TGTGCTAGTGGTTTGGCAGAGAACACTGAAGCTTTCTTT.

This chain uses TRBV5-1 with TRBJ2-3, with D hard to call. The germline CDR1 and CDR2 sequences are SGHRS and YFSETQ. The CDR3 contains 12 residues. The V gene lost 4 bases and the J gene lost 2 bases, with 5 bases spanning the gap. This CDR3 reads CASSPDTDTQYF. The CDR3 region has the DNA TGCGCCAGCAGCCCGGACACAGATACGCAGTATTTT.

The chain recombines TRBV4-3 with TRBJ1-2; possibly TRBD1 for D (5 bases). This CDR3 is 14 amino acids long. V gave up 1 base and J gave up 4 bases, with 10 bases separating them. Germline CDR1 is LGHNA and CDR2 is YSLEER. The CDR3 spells CASSQARGTYGYTF. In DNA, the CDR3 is TGCGCCAGCAGCCAAGCAAGAGGGACCTATGGCTACACCTTC.

CDR3 sequence: CASGTGGGNYGYTF. DNA for the CDR3: TGCGCCAGCGGAACCGGGGGAGGGAACTATGGCTACACCTTC. This chain joins TRBV5-1 and TRBJ1-2, with a weak D call TRBD1 (5 bases). Trimming stripped 7 bases from V and 2 bases from J, with 15 bases between. The V gene's germline CDR1 is SGHRS and CDR2 YFSETQ. The CDR3 length is 14 residues. Full variable domain (remainder filled in from reference TRBV5-1 and TRBJ1-2): KAGVTQTPRYLIKTRGQQVTLSCSPISGHRSVSWYQQTPGQGLQFLFEYFSETQRNKGNFPGRFSGRQFSNSRSEMNVSTLELGDSALYLCASGTGGGNYGYTFGSGTRLTVV.

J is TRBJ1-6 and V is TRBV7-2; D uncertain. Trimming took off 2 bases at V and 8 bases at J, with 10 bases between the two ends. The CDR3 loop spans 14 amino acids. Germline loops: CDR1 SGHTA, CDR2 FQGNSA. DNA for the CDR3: TGTGCCAGCAGCTTAAGAGACTCATATTCACCCCTCCACTTT. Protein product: CASSLRDSYSPLHF. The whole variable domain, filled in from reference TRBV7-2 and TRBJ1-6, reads GAGVSQSPSNKVTEKGKDVELRCDPISGHTALYWYRQSLGQGLEFLIYFQGNSAPDKSGLPSDRFSAERTGGSVSTLTIQRTQQEDSAVYLCASSLRDSYSPLHFGNGTRLTVT.

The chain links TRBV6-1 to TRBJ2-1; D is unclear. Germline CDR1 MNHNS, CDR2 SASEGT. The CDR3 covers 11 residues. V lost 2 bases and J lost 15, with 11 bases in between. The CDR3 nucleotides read TGTGCCAGCAGTGAAATGCAAATGTCGTTCTTC. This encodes CASSEMQMSFF.

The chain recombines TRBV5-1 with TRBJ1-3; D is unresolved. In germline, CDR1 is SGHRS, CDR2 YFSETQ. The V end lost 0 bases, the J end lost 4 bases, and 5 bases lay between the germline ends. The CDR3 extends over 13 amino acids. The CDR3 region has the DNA TGCGCCAGCAGCTTGGTTTCCGGAAACACCATATATTTT. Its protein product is CASSLVSGNTIYF. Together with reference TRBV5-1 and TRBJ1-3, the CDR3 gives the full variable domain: KAGVTQTPRYLIKTRGQQVTLSCSPISGHRSVSWYQQTPGQGLQFLFEYFSETQRNKGNFPGRFSGRQFSNSRSEMNVSTLELGDSALYLCASSLVSGNTIYFGEGSWLTVV.

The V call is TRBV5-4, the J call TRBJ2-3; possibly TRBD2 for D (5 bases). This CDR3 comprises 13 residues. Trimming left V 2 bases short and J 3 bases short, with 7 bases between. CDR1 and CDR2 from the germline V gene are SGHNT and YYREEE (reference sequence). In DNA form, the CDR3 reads TGTGCCAGCAGCTTTCTAGCAACAGATACGCAGTATTTT. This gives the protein CASSFLATDTQYF.

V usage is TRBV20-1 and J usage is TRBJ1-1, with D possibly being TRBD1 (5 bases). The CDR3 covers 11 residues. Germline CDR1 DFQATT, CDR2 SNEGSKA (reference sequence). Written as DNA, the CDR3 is TGCAGGGGGGTGGTTGGGACTGAAGCTTTCTTT. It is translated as CRGVVGTEAFF.

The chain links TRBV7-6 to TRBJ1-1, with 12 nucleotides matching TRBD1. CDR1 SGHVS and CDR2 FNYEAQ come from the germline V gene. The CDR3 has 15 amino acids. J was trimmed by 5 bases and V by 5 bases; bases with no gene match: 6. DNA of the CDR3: TGTGCCAGCAGCCCCGGGACAGGGGGCGCGACTGAAGCTTTCTTT. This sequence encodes CASSPGTGGATEAFF.

CDR3 region: CASSGPGLAGLLGTTDTQYF. The CDR3 region has the DNA TGTGCCAGCAGCGGACCGGGACTAGCGGGATTATTGGGGACAACAGATACGCAGTATTTT. The chain employs TRBV2 and TRBJ2-3, with 13 bases fitting TRBD2. This CDR3 is built from 20 residues. Germline CDR1 SNHLY, CDR2 FYNNEI. The V gene end was trimmed by 6 bases and the J gene end by 3 bases; junction bases not matched to a gene: 18.

This chain's CDR3 is CASSPNAVTYNEQFF. The CDR3 DNA is TGTGCCAGCAGCCCCAACGCGGTAACCTACAATGAGCAGTTCTTC. The chain recombines TRBV9 with TRBJ2-1; D is uncertain. This CDR3 contains 15 residues. Trimming left V 4 bases short and J 2 bases short, with 13 bases between. CDR1 and CDR2 from the germline V gene are SGDLS and YYNGEE.